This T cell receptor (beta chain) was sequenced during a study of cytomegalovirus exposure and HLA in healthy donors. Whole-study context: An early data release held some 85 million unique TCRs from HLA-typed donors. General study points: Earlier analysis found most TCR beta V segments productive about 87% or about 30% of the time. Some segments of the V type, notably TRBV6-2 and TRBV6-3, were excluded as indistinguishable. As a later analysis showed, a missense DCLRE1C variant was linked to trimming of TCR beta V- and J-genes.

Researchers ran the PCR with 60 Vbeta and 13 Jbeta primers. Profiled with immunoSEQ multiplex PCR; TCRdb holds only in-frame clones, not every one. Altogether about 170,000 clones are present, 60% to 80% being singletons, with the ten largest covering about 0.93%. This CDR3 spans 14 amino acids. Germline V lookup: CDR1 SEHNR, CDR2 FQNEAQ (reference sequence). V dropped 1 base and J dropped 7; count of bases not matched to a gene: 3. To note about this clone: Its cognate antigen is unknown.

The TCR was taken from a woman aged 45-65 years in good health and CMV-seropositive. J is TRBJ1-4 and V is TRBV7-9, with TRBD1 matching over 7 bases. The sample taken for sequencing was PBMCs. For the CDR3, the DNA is TGTGCCAGCAGCTTAGGACAGGGCGGTGAAAAACTGTTTTTT. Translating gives CASSLGQGGEKLFF.